The rows below give T cell receptor beta chains drawn from one sample of a study of blood T cell repertoires in COVID-19. Here immunoSEQ multiplex PCR was the method, and the copy in TCRdb shows in-frame clones only, minus some. The sample records approximately 47,000 clones, over 65% being singletons. The sequenced sample was peripheral blood. Receptors were obtained from a woman aged 55-75 years with acute or convalescent COVID-19. Each CDR3 is given with its conserved first and last residue.

v_gene | CDR3aa
TRBV11-3 | CASSSGRGDPTDTQYF
TRBV5-1 | CASSLGAGADTQYF
TRBV7-9 | CASSRTPGTSGRTDNEQFF
TRBV5-1 | CASSFIAGTSYNEQFF
TRBV6-5 | CASSYLGQGGETQYF
TRBV30 | CAWTGKDSGNTIYF
TRBV29-1 | CSVQKTEGEQFF
TRBV21-1 | CASSKPSGRSQDTQYF
TRBV5-8 | CASSWDRGNSPLHF
TRBV11-2 | CASSLQRGQEAFF
TRBV27 | CASSLSGLAGVLMSYNEQFF
TRBV18 | CASSEAGQPQHF
TRBV28 | CASSLYGQANSNQPQHF
TRBV4-3 | CASSQTAGEKLFF
TRBV6-5 | CASSYWGQGNSGYTF
TRBV5-1 | CASSLVQGGTGELFF
TRBV21-1 | CASSNRLAESYEQYF
TRBV10-3 | CAISEEGERGHGGELFF
TRBV14 | CASSQYRGLNEKLFF
TRBV10-3 | CAISEGGGPRGGELFF
TRBV5-1 | CASSRTGTGDGYTF
TRBV14 | CASSRQSLGVSPLHF
TRBV6-6 | CASSYPSGGALNEQFF
TRBV9 | CASSSGGDTEAFF
TRBV18 | CASSPLQATNEKLFF
TRBV6-5 | CASTIGQVSNQPQHF
TRBV3-1/TRBV3-2 | CASSQDTDQPQHF
TRBV11-1 | CASSLSPDYKQTEAFF
TRBV5-1 | CASSLPNRTSGRYRYEQYF
TRBV6-5 | CASSTRQGARPQHF
TRBV6-5 | CASSYRQATDTQYF
TRBV12-5 | CASGSLTGPQETQYF
TRBV19 | CASRRWKGTNEKLFF
TRBV9 | CASSVGEGIGNTEAFF
TRBV6-5 | CASSYPGQGYNEQFF
TRBV4-2 | CASSQDTSGDGELFF
TRBV6-6 | CASRGVGIEAFF
TRBV28 | CASSPTGISTEAFF
TRBV19 | CASSMSRTDNSPLHF
TRBV3-1/TRBV3-2 | CASSQVGYNSPLHF
TRBV24-1 | CATSEAGKETQYF
TRBV7-9 | CASSAGTDNSPLHF
TRBV4-1 | CASSQDPIDEQFF
TRBV19 | CASEENPSMAFF
TRBV5-1 | CASSFQGNYGYTF
TRBV11-2 | CASSLVGDQPQHF
TRBV4-2 | CASSQDLTGGSTGNTIYF
TRBV20-1 | CSARDRETQYF
TRBV11-3 | CASSTGDGGTDTQYF
TRBV29-1 | CSVKTRDRVTEAFF
TRBV2 | CASSEVSEAFF
TRBV12-3/TRBV12-4 | CASSLNSNIQYF
TRBV4-1 | CASSQRTGNEQYF
TRBV3-1/TRBV3-2 | CASSQDSQGARGKLFF
TRBV5-1 | CASSPDRGSYEQYF
TRBV5-1 | CASSLGGEVSETQYF
TRBV11-2 | CASSSELRETQYF
TRBV15 | CATSRDSNNYGYTF
TRBV4-1 | CASSRQTSGGAYEQFF
TRBV6-6 | CATIDAGQGASGELFF